These 26 T cell receptor beta chains came from one sample sequenced in a study of regulatory T cells in long-lasting Graves disease. Building the TCR beta libraries relied on iRepertoire HTBI primers, and CDR3 regions underwent Arm-PCR. One entry per CDR3 protein results from TCRdb running MiXCR on the multiplex PCR reads. This sample has some 370,000 distinct CDR3 sequences, with roughly 25% found just once. Time point: persistent/refractory GD, antithyroid drugs over 5 years with positive TRAb. RNA extracted from PBMCs served as the sequencing template. Sample: peripheral blood mononuclear cells (PBMCs), taken when the disease was refractory, from a patient treated with antithyroid drugs. The receptor source for this set is a woman aged 40 to 55 with Graves disease.

This chain uses TRBV6-2 or TRBV6-3 with TRBJ2-1; 12 nucleotides align to TRBD2. The CDR3 consists of 16 residues. CDR1 and CDR2 (germline): MNHEY, SVGEGT. V dropped 6 bases and J dropped 0; count of bases not matched to a gene: 3. In DNA form, the CDR3 reads TGTGCCAGCAGACTGACTAGCGGGAGCTCCTACAATGAGCAGTTCTTC. Amino acids: CASRLTSGSSYNEQFF.

The chain is built from TRBV5-4 and TRBJ2-2, with D maybe TRBD1 (6 bases). CDR1 is SGHNT and CDR2 is YYREEE in the germline V gene (reference sequence). V lost 3 bases to trimming and J lost 0 bases, with 21 bases between them. The CDR3 sequence is 19 residues long. In nucleotides, the CDR3 is TGTGCCAGCAGCTATGGCCCCCTAAACAGGGCCGCGAACACCGGGGAGCTGTTTTTT. This encodes CASSYGPLNRAANTGELFF.

This clonotype occurred many times. This chain connects TRBV28 to TRBJ2-6; 11 bases fit TRBD2. Looked up from germline, CDR1 is MDHEN and CDR2 is SYDVKM. V dropped 5 bases and J dropped 4; count of bases not matched to a gene: 7. This CDR3 is 17 amino acids long. The CDR3 bases are TGTGCCAGCAGTAATAGCGGGAGGGCAGGGGGGGCCAACGTCCTGACTTTC. Translation: CASSNSGRAGGANVLTF.

This clonotype was seen a handful of times. The rearrangement joins TRBV9 to TRBJ2-6, with D possibly matching TRBD1 (5 bases). Trimming stripped 8 bases from V and 0 bases from J, with 9 bases between. This CDR3 is built from 14 residues. CDR1 is SGDLS and CDR2 is YYNGEE in the germline V gene. The CDR3 DNA sequence: TGTGCCAGTAGGGGAAGCTCTGGGGCCAACGTCCTGACTTTC. This encodes CASRGSSGANVLTF.

This clonotype showed up just a few times. The CDR3 coding sequence is TGCAGCGTGAGGGGGGCTAGCGGAGAGGCGGATACGCAGTATTTT. Translated: CSVRGASGEADTQYF. This rearrangement joins TRBV29-1 to TRBJ2-3, with a tentative D call TRBD2 (7 bases). The length of the CDR3 is 15 residues. The germline V and J ends were trimmed by 6 bases and 6 bases, with 22 bases remaining between them. Per germline, CDR1 SQVTM and CDR2 ANQGSEA.

This clonotype was recorded many times. The chain uses TRBV12-3 or TRBV12-4 and TRBJ2-7; D not resolved. The CDR3 runs to 13 residues. Trimming stripped 1 base from V and 5 bases from J, with 9 bases between. The CDR3 region is CASSLGIPNEQYF. The CDR3 nucleotides are TGTGCCAGCAGTTTAGGGATACCGAACGAGCAGTACTTC.

V gene TRBV7-2 combines with J gene TRBJ2-7; D perhaps matches TRBD1 (6 bases). The CDR3 totals 18 residues. The V and J ends lost 1 base and 5 bases respectively, with 24 bases between them. Germline V gene lookup returns CDR1 SGHTA and CDR2 FQGNSA. The CDR3 DNA sequence: TGTGCCAGCAGCTTAGTTCTACAGGGTCGTTCTATCTACCACGAGCAGTACTTC. Protein: CASSLVLQGRSIYHEQYF.

There are many counts of this clonotype. The chain couples TRBV6-1 to TRBJ2-7; 10 bases map to TRBD1. V gave up 2 bases and J gave up 4 bases; unmatched junction bases: 8. The CDR3 sequence is 16 residues long. CDR1 and CDR2 from the germline V gene are MNHNS and SASEGT. This CDR3 reads CASSEFTGQGHYEQYF. CDR3 in DNA: TGTGCCAGCAGTGAATTTACGGGACAGGGGCATTACGAGCAGTACTTC.

Details on this clonotype: A much larger clonotype is one base distant, so this may be a read error. This chain connects TRBV27 to TRBJ1-6, with 11 bases fitting TRBD1. V lost 2 bases and J lost 9; bases outside the gene matches: 3. Germline CDR1 and CDR2: MNHEY and SMNVEV (reference sequence). The CDR3 totals 15 residues. CDR3 region: CASSLAGTGGSPLHF. DNA of the CDR3: TGTGCCAGCAGTTTAGCCGGGACAGGGGGTTCACCCCTCCACTTT.

This clonotype has at least ten counts. The chain combines TRBV12-3 or TRBV12-4 with TRBJ2-5; 8 positions agree with TRBD1. Trimming removed 6 bases from V and 5 bases from J; junction bases left unmatched: 5. The CDR3 sequence is 13 residues long. The CDR3 is CASSSRGRETQYF. CDR3 coding DNA: TGTGCCAGCAGCTCCAGGGGGCGGGAGACCCAGTACTTC.

This clonotype has only a few counts. The chain combines TRBV16 with TRBJ1-5; D is unclear. The V gene's germline CDR1 is KGHSY and CDR2 FQNENV. V lost 4 bases and J lost 3, with 19 bases in between. This CDR3 has 17 amino acids. The CDR3 reads CASSLPRVGWNNQPQHF. The CDR3 nucleotides are TGTGCCAGCAGCCTACCCAGAGTGGGTTGGAACAATCAGCCCCAGCATTTT.

V usage is TRBV6-2 or TRBV6-3 and J usage is TRBJ1-6, with 7 bases fitting TRBD1. This CDR3 spans 20 amino acids. Germline V gives CDR1 MNHEY, CDR2 SVGEGT. The trim removed 2 bases at V and 0 bases at J, leaving 13 bases unmatched. CDR3 amino acids: CASSYNEGAIVSSYNSPLHF. The CDR3 DNA is TGTGCCAGCAGTTACAATGAGGGGGCGATAGTCAGCTCCTATAATTCACCCCTCCACTTT.

This clonotype turned up a few times. J is TRBJ2-1 and V is TRBV11-2; the D is unclear. The CDR3 totals 13 residues. Per germline, CDR1 SGHAT and CDR2 FQNNGV. Trimming removed 4 bases at V and 9 bases at J, with 13 bases between. CDR3 in DNA: TGTGCCAGCAGCTCCCCTCCCCACATTGAGCAGTTCTTC. Translated, it gives CASSSPPHIEQFF.

This clonotype was recorded many times. The chain combines TRBV6-6 with TRBJ1-1, with D uncertain. Germline assignment: CDR1 MNHNY and CDR2 SVGAGI (reference sequence). The CDR3 is 15 amino acids. V lost 0 bases, J lost 7 bases, and 15 bases lay in between. CDR3 in DNA: TGTGCCAGCAGTTACTCGAGAACATCCACCCTTGAAGCTTTCTTT. Translating gives CASSYSRTSTLEAFF.

V usage is TRBV20-1 and J usage is TRBJ2-7; D call uncertain. Germline V gene lookup returns CDR1 DFQATT and CDR2 SNEGSKA (reference sequence). CDR3 length equals 14 residues. V was cut by 5 bases and J by 0 bases, with 14 bases left in between. CDR3 in amino acids: CSAVALTYSYEQYF. CDR3 DNA sequence: TGCAGTGCTGTGGCACTGACTTACTCCTACGAGCAGTACTTC.

This clonotype was seen a few times. The chain has TRBV20-1 and TRBJ2-5; TRBD2 agrees at 7 bases. With V trimmed by 1 base and J by 2 bases, 4 bases remained unmatched. The germline CDR1 and CDR2 sequences are DFQATT and SNEGSKA (reference sequence). The CDR3 length is 14 residues. CDR3 coding DNA: TGCAGTGCTAGAGGGTTGCGGGAGCAAGAGACCCAGTACTTC. Amino acids: CSARGLREQETQYF.

This rearrangement joins TRBV10-3 to TRBJ1-1, with a tentative D call TRBD1 (5 bases). Germline-derived CDR1 and CDR2 are ENHRY and SYGVKD. The CDR3 consists of 13 residues. V lost 5 bases and J lost 4, with 11 bases in between. CDR3 in amino acids: CAISKGLATEAFF. For the CDR3, the DNA is TGTGCCATCAGTAAGGGGTTGGCCACTGAAGCTTTCTTT.

This clonotype has only a few counts. The chain is built from TRBV27 and TRBJ1-3; no clear D gene. Germline values: CDR1 MNHEY, CDR2 SMNVEV (reference sequence). Trimming pared 6 bases from V and 0 bases from J, leaving 12 bases between. The length of the CDR3 is 15 residues. The CDR3 is CASRKSGNSGNTIYF. The CDR3, as DNA: TGTGCCAGCAGAAAGTCGGGGAACTCTGGAAACACCATATATTTT.

In its sample, this clonotype was seen a few times. CDR3 coding DNA: TGCGCCAGCAGCCAGGTCAGACACGGAGGGCCCCAAGAGACCCAGTACTTC. Its translation: CASSQVRHGGPQETQYF. The J gene is TRBJ2-5, the V gene TRBV4-1, with D possibly matching TRBD2 (6 bases). The V and J ends lost 3 bases and 1 base respectively, with 18 bases between them. The CDR3 loop spans 17 amino acids. CDR1 and CDR2 from the germline V gene are MGHRA and YSYEKL.

This clonotype came up a few times. The chain combines TRBV3-1 with TRBJ2-5; 8 bases are a match to TRBD1. Trimming removed 1 base from V and 5 bases from J; junction bases left unmatched: 6. This CDR3 comprises 15 residues. CDR1 is LGHDT and CDR2 is YNNKEL in the germline V gene (reference sequence). The DNA for the CDR3 is TGTGCCAGCAGCCAAGTTGGGGACAGGAGGGAGACCCAGTACTTC. Its protein product is CASSQVGDRRETQYF.

J is TRBJ2-7 and V is TRBV5-1; 8 nucleotides agree with TRBD1. Per the germline V gene, CDR1 is SGHRS and CDR2 is YFSETQ. This CDR3 has 15 amino acids. V shed 4 bases, J shed 4 bases, and the junction held 10 bases outside the gene matches. CDR3 sequence (DNA): TGCGCCAGCAGCACCCGGACAGGGAAGGGATACGAGCAGTACTTC. It translates to CASSTRTGKGYEQYF. Using reference TRBV5-1 and TRBJ2-7 for the parts outside the CDR3, the full variable domain is KAGVTQTPRYLIKTRGQQVTLSCSPISGHRSVSWYQQTPGQGLQFLFEYFSETQRNKGNFPGRFSGRQFSNSRSEMNVSTLELGDSALYLCASSTRTGKGYEQYFGPGTRLTVT.

This clonotype was observed many times. V usage is TRBV7-3 and J usage is TRBJ2-7, with TRBD2 matching 9 bases. The V gene end was trimmed by 5 bases and the J gene end by 4 bases; junction bases not matched to a gene: 9. The CDR3 covers 15 residues. CDR1 is SGHTA and CDR2 is FQGTGA in the germline V gene. As DNA, the CDR3 is TGTGCCAGCAGCGCCCTCATGACTAGCGGATACGAGCAGTACTTC. This translates into CASSALMTSGYEQYF.

This clonotype was counted only a few times. This chain joins TRBV5-1 and TRBJ1-2; 10 bases fit TRBD1. Per germline, CDR1 SGHRS and CDR2 YFSETQ. The CDR3 runs to 15 residues. V was clipped by 4 bases and J by 8 bases; unmatched bases: 11. The CDR3: CASSRTGTGEGGYTF. CDR3 in DNA: TGCGCCAGCAGCAGGACCGGGACAGGGGAAGGCGGCTACACCTTC.

This chain uses TRBV6-5 with TRBJ2-5; D is unresolved. The germline V gene encodes CDR1 MNHEY and CDR2 SVGAGI. The CDR3 contains 12 residues. V lost 2 bases to trimming and J lost 3 bases, with 4 bases between them. CDR3: CASSYIKETQYF. CDR3 DNA: TGTGCCAGCAGTTACATAAAAGAGACCCAGTACTTC.

CDR3 DNA: TGTGCCAGCAGCTACGGACAGGGCGCCGAGCAGTACTTC. The encoded protein is CASSYGQGAEQYF. The chain couples TRBV3-1 to TRBJ2-7, with 8 bases matching TRBD1. Germline CDR1 and CDR2: LGHDT and YNNKEL (reference sequence). This CDR3 region has 13 residues. Trimming removed 5 bases from V and 6 bases from J; junction bases left unmatched: 6.

This clonotype was counted at least ten times. The rearrangement joins TRBV2 to TRBJ1-1; tentatively, D is TRBD1 (5 bases). V was cut by 5 bases and J by 8 bases, with 15 bases left in between. The CDR3 contains 13 residues. The V gene's germline CDR1 is SNHLY and CDR2 FYNNEI. In nucleotides, the CDR3 is TGTGCCAGCAGTTCGCGGCAGGGAGGGGAAGCTTTCTTT. As protein: CASSSRQGGEAFF.